This T cell receptor (beta chain) comes out of a study of glioma-infiltrating T cells after dendritic cell vaccination. The time point denotes: after dendritic cell vaccination, including at tumor progression/relapse. Clones were read by immunoSEQ multiplex PCR, and TCRdb kept only the in-frame ones, dropping some. The sample consists of tens of thousands of clones, about four fifths of them appearing once. Germline V gene lookup returns CDR1 SGHVS and CDR2 FQNEAQ. Trimming removed 4 bases from V and 10 bases from J, with 11 bases in between. This CDR3 spans 12 amino acids. The chain has TRBV7-8 and TRBJ2-1; a weak D match, TRBD2 (5 bases). Sequenced here: blood, sampled after dendritic cell vaccination. The sequence derives from a human donor with glioblastoma. CDR3 in amino acids: CASSSGRGEQFF. CDR3 coding DNA: TGTGCCAGCAGCTCTGGTAGAGGGGAGCAGTTCTTC.